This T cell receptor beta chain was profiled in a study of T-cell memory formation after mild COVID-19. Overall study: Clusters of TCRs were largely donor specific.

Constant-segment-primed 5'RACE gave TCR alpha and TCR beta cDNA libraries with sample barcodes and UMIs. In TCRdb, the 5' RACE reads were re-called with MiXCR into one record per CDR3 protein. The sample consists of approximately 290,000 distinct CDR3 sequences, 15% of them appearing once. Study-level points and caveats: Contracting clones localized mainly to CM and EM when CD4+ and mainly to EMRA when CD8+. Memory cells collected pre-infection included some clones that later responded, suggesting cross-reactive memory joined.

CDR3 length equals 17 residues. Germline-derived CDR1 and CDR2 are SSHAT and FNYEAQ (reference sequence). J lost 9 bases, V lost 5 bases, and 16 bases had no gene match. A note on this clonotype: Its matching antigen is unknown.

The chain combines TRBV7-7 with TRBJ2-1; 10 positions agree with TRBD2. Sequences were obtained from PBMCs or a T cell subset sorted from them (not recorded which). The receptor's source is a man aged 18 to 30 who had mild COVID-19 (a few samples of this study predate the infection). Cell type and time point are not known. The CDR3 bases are TGTGCCAGCAGCCCCATTTCCCTAGCGGGGGTGACGGGTGAGCAGTTCTTC. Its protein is CASSPISLAGVTGEQFF.